The clone carrying this T cell receptor (beta chain) was recorded once. This CDR3 has 13 amino acids. V shed 3 bases and J shed 3 bases, with 9 bases lying between them. Germline V lookup: CDR1 DFQATT, CDR2 SNEGSKA (reference sequence). The data were produced by immunoSEQ multiplex PCR, yet TCRdb's version contains in-frame clones alone and is incomplete. The repertoire consists of a few hundred thousand clones, with more than 75% occurring once and the leading ten covering less than 2.5%. These data belong to a study of blood T cell repertoires in COVID-19. Study-wide background: The recovered donors of Cohort 3 showed two negative PCRs, clearance, or symptom resolution. The analysed material was cDNA or gDNA that came from T cells, B-cell-depleted T cells, or PBMCs.

V is TRBV20-1 and J is TRBJ1-3, with unresolved D. The clonotype originates from a man aged 40-50 years in a cohort exposed to, infected with or recovered from COVID-19 (not recorded which). Sequenced: PBMCs or T cells enriched from blood (not recorded which). The CDR3 nucleotides read TGCAGTGCTAGTGGCGTAGTTGGAAACACCATATATTTT. This codes for CSASGVVGNTIYF.